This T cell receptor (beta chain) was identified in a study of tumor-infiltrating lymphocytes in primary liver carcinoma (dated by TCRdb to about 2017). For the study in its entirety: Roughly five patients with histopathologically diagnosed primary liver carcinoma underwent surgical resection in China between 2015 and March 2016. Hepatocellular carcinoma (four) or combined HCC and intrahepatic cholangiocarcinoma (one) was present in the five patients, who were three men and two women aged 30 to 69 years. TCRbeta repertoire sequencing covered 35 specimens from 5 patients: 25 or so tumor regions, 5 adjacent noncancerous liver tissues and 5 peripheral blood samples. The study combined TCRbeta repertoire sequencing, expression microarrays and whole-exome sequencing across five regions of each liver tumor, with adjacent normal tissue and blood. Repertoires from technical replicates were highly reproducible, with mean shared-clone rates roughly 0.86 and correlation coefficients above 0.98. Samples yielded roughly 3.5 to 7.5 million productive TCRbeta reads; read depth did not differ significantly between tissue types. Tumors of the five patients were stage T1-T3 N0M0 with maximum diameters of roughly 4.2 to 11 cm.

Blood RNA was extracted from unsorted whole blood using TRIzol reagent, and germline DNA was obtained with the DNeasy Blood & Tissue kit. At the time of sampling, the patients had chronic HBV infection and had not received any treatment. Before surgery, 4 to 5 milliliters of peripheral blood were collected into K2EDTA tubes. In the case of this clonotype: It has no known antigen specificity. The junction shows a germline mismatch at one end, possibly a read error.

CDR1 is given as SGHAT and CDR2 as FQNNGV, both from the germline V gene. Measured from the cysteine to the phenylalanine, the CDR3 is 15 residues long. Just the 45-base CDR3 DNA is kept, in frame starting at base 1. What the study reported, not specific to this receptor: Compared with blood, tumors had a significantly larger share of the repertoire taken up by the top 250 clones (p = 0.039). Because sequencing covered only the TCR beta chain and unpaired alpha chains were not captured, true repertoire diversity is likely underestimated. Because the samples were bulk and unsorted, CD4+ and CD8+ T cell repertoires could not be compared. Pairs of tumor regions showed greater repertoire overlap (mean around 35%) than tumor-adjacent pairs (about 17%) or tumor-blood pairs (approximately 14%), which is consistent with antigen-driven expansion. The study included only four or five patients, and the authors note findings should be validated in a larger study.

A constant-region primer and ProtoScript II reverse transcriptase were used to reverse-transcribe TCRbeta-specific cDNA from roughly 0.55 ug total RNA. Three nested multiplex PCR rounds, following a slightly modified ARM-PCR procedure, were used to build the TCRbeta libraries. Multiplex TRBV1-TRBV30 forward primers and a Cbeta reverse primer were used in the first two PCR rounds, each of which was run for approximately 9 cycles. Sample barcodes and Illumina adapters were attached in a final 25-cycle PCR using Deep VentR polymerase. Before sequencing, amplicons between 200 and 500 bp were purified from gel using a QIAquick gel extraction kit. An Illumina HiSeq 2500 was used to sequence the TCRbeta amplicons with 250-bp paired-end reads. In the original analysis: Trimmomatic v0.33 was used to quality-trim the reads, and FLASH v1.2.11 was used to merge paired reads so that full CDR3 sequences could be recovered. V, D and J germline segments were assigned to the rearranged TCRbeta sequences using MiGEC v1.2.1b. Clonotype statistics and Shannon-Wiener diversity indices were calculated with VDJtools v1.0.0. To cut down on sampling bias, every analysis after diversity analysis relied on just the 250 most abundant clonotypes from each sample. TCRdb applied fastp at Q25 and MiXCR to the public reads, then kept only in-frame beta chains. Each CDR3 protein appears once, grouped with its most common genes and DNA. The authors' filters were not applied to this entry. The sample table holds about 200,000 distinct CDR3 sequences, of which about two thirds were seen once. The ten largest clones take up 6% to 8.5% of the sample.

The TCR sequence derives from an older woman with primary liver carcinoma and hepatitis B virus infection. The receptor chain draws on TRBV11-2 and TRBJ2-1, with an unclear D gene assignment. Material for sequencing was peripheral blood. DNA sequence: TGTGCCAGCAGCTTAGAAATCAGTCTTTACAACGAGCAGTTCTTC. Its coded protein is CASSLEISLYNEQFF. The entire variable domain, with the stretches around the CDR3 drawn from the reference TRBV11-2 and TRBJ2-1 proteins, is EAGVAQSPRYKIIEKRQSVAFWCNPISGHATLYWYQQILGQGPKLLIQFQNNGVVDDSQLPKDRFSAERLKGVDSTLKIQPAKLEDSAVYLCASSLEISLYNEQFFGPGTRLTVL.